This T cell receptor (beta chain) was captured in a study of blood T cells in healthy people across ages. The authors ran a second PCR of 7 to 11 cycles using a sample-barcoded 5' primer and a J-beta primer mix. One entry per CDR3 protein, called by TCRdb with MiXCR from the 5' RACE reads. The sample gives approximately 1,700,000 distinct CDR3 sequences, approximately 40% of which show up once; about 23% is in the top ten. Germline values: CDR1 SGHTA, CDR2 FQGNSA. Trimming took off 6 bases at V and 5 bases at J, with 22 bases between the two ends. CDR3 length: 16 residues. This clonotype occurred once.

This chain links TRBV7-2 with TRBJ2-5; D perhaps matches TRBD2 (6 bases). Sequences were obtained from blood. The receptor's source is a human donor in good health. The CDR3, as DNA: TGTGCCAGCAGTCTAGGGGTGGGGGGACGACCGGAGACCCAGTACTTC. The encoded protein is CASSLGVGGRPETQYF.